A selection of T cell receptor beta chains follows, all from one sample in a study of blood T cell repertoires in COVID-19. The protocol was immunoSEQ multiplex PCR, while the TCRdb copy is restricted to in-frame clones and leaves out a portion. The sample lists about 330,000 clones, roughly 87% occurring once. Material: peripheral blood. The receptors derive from a man aged 30-40 years with COVID-19, enrolled during active disease. CDR3s include the opening cysteine and the closing phenylalanine or tryptophan. The size entry is marked missing in some rows and otherwise reads once, few, many or a size class.

TRBV25-1	TRBJ2-3	NA	CASGAPYASTDTQYF
TRBV5-4	TRBJ2-3	NA	CASSLRRESPADTQYF
TRBV6-6	TRBJ1-3	NA	CASSLRQTSGNTIYF
TRBV7-9	TRBJ1-2	NA	CASSSDRDPYGYTF
TRBV15	TRBJ1-5	NA	CATSREKGVTGQPQHF
TRBV5-6	TRBJ2-1	NA	CASSSGTGGSYNEQFF
TRBV11-2	TRBJ1-3	NA	CASSGQGGGNTIYF
TRBV11-2	TRBJ2-1	few	CASSGGLAGGPEQFF
TRBV11-2	TRBJ2-6	NA	CASSLEGLSGANVLTF
TRBV7-7	TRBJ2-5	NA	CASSRGQQETQYF